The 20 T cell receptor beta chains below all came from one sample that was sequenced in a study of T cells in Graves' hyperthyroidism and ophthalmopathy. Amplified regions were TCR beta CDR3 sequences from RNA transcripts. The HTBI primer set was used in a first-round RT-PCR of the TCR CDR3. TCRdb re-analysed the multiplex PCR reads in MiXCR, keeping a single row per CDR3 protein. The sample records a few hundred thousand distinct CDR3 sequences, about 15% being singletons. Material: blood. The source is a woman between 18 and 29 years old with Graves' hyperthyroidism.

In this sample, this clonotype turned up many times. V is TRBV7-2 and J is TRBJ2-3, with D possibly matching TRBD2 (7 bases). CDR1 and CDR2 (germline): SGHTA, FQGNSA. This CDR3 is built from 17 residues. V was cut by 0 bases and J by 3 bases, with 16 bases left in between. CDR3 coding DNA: TGTGCCAGCAGCTTAGCGATCGGGGGGCAGTGGACAGATACGCAGTATTTT. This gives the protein CASSLAIGGQWTDTQYF.

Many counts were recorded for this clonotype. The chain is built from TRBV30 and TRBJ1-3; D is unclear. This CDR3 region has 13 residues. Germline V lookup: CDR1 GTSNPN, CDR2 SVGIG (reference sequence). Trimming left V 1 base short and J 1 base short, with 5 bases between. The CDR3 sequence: CAWSGRSGNTIYF. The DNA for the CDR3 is TGTGCCTGGAGTGGAAGGTCTGGAAACACCATATATTTT.

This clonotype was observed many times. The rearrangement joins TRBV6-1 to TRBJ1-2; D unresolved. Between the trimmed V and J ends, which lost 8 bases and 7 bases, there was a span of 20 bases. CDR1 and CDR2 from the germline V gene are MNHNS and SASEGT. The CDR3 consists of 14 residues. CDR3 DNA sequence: TGTGCCAGCCTGGGCTTGTACCCTGGTCGTGGCTACACCTTC. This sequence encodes CASLGLYPGRGYTF.

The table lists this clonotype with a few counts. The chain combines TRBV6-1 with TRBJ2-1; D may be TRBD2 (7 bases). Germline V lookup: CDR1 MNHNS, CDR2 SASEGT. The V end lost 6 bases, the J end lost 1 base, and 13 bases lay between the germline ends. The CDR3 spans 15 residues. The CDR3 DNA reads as TGTGCCAGCAGATTGGGAGGGGGTTCCTACAATGAGCAGTTCTTC. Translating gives CASRLGGGSYNEQFF.

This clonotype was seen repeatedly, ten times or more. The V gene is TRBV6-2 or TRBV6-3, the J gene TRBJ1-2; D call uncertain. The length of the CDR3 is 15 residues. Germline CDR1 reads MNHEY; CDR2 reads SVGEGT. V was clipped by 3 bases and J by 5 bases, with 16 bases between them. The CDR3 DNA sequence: TGTGCCAGCAGTTATTATAGATCCAACCAGTATGGCTACACCTTC. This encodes CASSYYRSNQYGYTF.

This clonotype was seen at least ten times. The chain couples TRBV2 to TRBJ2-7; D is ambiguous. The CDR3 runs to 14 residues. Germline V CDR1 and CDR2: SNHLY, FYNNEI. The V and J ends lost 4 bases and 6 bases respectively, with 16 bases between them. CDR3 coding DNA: TGTGCCAGCAGTGGAGAGAACAGCCTTCGCGAGCAGTACTTC. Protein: CASSGENSLREQYF. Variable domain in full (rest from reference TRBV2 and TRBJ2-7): EPEVTQTPSHQVTQMGQEVILRCVPISNHLYFYWYRQILGQKVEFLVSFYNNEISEKSEIFDDQFSVERPDGSNFTLKIRSTKLEDSAMYFCASSGENSLREQYFGPGTRLTVT.

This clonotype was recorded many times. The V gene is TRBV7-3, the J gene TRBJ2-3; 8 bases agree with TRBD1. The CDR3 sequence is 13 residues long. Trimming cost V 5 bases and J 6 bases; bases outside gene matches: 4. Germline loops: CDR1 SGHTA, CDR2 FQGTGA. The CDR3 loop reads CASSIRDRDTQYF. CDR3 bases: TGTGCCAGCAGCATCCGGGACAGGGATACGCAGTATTTT. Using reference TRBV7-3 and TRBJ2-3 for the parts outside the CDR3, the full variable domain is GAGVSQTPSNKVTEKGKYVELRCDPISGHTALYWYRQSLGQGPEFLIYFQGTGAADDSGLPNDRFFAVRPEGSVSTLKIQRTERGDSAVYLCASSIRDRDTQYFGPGTRLTVL.

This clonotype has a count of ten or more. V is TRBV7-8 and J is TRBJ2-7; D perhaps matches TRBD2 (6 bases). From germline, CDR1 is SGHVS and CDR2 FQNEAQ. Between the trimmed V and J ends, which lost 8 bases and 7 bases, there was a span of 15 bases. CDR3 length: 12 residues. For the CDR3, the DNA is TGTGCCAGCTTCGGAGGGCTGAGGGAGCAGTACTTC. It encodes CASFGGLREQYF.

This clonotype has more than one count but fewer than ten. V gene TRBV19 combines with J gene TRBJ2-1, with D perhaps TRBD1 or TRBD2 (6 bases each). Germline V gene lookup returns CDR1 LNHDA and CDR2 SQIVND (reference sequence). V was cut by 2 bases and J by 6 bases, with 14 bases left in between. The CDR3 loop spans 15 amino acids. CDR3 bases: TGTGCCAGTAGTATAAGTGGGGGGCCGCTCAATGAGCAGTTCTTC. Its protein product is CASSISGGPLNEQFF. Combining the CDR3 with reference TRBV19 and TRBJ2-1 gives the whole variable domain DGGITQSPKYLFRKEGQNVTLSCEQNLNHDAMYWYRQDPGQGLRLIYYSQIVNDFQKGDIAEGYSVSREKKESFPLTVTSAQKNPTAFYLCASSISGGPLNEQFFGPGTRLTVL.

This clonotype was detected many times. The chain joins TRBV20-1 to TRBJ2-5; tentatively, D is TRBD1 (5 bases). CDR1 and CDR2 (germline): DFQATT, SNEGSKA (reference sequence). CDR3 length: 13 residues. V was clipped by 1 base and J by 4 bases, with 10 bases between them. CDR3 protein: CSARAGIRETQYF. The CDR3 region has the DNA TGCAGTGCTAGAGCAGGGATCCGAGAGACCCAGTACTTC.

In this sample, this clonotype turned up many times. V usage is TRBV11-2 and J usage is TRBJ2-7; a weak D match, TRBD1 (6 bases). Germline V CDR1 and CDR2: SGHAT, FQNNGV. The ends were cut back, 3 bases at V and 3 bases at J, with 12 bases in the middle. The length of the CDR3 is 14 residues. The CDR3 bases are TGTGCCAGCAGCTTTGGGGGCCGTGACTACGAGCAGTACTTC. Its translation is CASSFGGRDYEQYF.

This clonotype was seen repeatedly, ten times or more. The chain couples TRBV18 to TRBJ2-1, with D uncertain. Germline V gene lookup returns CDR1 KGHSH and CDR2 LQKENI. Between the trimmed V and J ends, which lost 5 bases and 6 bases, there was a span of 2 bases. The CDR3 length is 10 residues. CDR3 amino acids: CASSINEQFF. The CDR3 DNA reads TGTGCCAGCTCAATCAATGAGCAGTTCTTC.

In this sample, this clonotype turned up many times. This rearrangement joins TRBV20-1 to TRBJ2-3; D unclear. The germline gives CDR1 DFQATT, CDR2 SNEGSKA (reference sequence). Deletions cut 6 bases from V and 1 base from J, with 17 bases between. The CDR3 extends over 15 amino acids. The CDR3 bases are TGCAGTGCCCTTGATATGGGATGGGGCACAGATACGCAGTATTTT. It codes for CSALDMGWGTDTQYF.

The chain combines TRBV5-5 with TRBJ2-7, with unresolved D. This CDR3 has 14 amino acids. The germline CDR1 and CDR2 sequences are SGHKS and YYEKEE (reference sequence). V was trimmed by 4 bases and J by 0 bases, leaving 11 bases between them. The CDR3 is CASSPEQSSYEQYF. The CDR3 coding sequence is TGTGCCAGCAGCCCTGAACAGAGCTCCTACGAGCAGTACTTC.

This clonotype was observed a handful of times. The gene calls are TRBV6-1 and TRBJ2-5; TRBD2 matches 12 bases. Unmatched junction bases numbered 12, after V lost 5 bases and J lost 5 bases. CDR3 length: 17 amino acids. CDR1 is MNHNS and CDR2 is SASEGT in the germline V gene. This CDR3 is CASSLTSGGPHFETQYF. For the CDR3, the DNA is TGTGCCAGCAGTTTGACTAGCGGGGGCCCCCATTTTGAGACCCAGTACTTC.

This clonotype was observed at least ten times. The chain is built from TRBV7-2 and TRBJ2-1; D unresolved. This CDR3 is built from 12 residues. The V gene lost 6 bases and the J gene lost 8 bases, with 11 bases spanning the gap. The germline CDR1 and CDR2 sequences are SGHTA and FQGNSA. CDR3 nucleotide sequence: TGTGCCAGCAGTCCAGTACCCCATGAGCAGTTCTTC. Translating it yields CASSPVPHEQFF.

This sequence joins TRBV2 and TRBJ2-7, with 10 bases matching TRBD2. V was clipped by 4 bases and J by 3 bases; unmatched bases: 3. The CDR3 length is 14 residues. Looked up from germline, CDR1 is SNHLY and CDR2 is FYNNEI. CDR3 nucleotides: TGTGCCAGCAGTGTACTAGCGGGATACTACGAGCAGTACTTC. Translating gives CASSVLAGYYEQYF.

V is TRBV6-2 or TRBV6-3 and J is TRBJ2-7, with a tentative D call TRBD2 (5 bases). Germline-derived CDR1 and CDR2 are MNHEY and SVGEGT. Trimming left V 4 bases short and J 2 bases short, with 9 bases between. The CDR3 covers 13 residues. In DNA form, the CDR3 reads TGTGCCAGCAGTTTCAACGGGGCCTACGAGCAGTACTTC. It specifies CASSFNGAYEQYF.

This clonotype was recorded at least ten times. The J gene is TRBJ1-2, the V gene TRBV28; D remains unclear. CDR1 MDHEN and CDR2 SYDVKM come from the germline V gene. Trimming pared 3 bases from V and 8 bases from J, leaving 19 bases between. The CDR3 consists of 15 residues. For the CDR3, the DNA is TGTGCCAGCAGTTTCTTACACGGAGGTACGGACGGCTACACCTTC. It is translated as CASSFLHGGTDGYTF.

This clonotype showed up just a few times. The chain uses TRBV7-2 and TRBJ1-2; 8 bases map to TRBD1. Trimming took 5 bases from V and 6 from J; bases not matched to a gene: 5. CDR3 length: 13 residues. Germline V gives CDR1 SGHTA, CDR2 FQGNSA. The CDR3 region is CASSIGQGNGYTF. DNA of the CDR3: TGTGCCAGCAGCATCGGACAGGGAAATGGCTACACCTTC.